The following is a T cell receptor beta chain sequence with its context. Its antigen remains unknown. The data were obtained in a study of cytomegalovirus exposure and HLA in healthy donors. At the level of the study: The approximately 120 validation repertoires, a later analysis reported, used the same platform as the approximately 730 repertoires from the first cohort. Findings of the study overall: Cytomegalovirus-associated TCR beta chains were listed, numbering around 150. Subsequent analysis found a tendency for first-cohort TCR clusters to co-occur within the 90 to 150 validation repertoires.

CDR1 and CDR2 from the germline V gene are LNHDA and SQIVND (reference sequence). CDR3 length equals 14 residues. With V trimmed by 7 bases and J by 6 bases, 7 bases remained unmatched. The repertoire was sequenced with immunoSEQ multiplex PCR; TCRdb's copy has only in-frame clones and lacks some. The sample lists 250,000 to 350,000 clones; more than 75% were seen once. The sample was PBMCs. V usage is TRBV19 and J usage is TRBJ2-1, with 9 bases matching TRBD2. This clonotype originated in a woman younger than 35 in good health and CMV-seronegative. Written as DNA, the CDR3 is TGTGCCAGTAAGTTACTAGCGGGCCTCAATGAGCAGTTCTTC. Translated: CASKLLAGLNEQFF.